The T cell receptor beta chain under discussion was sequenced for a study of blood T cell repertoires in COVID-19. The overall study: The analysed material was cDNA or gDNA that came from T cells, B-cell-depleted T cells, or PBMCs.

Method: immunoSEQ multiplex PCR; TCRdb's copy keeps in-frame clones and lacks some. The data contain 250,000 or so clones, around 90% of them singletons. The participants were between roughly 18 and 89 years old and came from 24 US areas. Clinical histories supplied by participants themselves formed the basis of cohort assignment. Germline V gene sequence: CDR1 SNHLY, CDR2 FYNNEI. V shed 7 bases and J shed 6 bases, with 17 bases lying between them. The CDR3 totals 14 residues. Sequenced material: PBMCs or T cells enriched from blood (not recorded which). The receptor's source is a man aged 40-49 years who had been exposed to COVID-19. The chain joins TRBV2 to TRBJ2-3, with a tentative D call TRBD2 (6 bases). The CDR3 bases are TGTGCCAGCACATGGGGAGCTAGCGCCGATACGCAGTATTTT. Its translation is CASTWGASADTQYF.